This T cell receptor beta chain was captured in a study of shared clonotypes between healthy human individuals. The germline V gene has CDR1 SGHDT and CDR2 YYEEEE. CDR3 length: 14 amino acids. Trimming removed 2 bases from V and 3 bases from J; junction bases left unmatched: 3. Here immunoSEQ multiplex PCR was the method, and the copy in TCRdb shows in-frame clones only, minus some. The data show around 1.4 million clones, 97% to 99% seen once. The material sequenced was naive CD4+ T cells sorted from blood. Subset denoted: CD45RA+ positively selected. The chain uses TRBV5-6 and TRBJ2-7, with 9 bases that match TRBD1. This receptor was taken from a man aged 30 to 39 in good health. As DNA, the CDR3 is TGTGCCAGCAGCTTAGGGACAGGGAACTACGAGCAGTACTTC. It yields the protein CASSLGTGNYEQYF.